This T cell receptor beta chain was sequenced for a study of graft-versus-host responses after intestinal transplantation. Study-wide background: Each recipient received anti-thymocyte globulin induction, then tacrolimus and steroids for 2 to 3 years.

Assay used: immunoSEQ multiplex PCR; TCRdb lists only in-frame clones, some missing. The sample includes tens of thousands of clones, approximately 95% of them seen just once. V lost 5 bases and J 4 bases, leaving 14 bases between the germline ends. Germline V gives CDR1 LNHDA, CDR2 SQIVND (reference sequence). This CDR3 has 14 amino acids. Note on this clone: The target antigen is unknown.

Findings and limits, study-wide: Maximum circulating GvH clone levels tracked with early post-transplant HvG decreases. Marrow from the recipient contained GvH clones, some of which had appeared first in ileum or blood.

Sequenced here: unstimulated CD8+ T cells sorted from spleen or lymph node cells, sampled before intestinal transplant. V gene TRBV19 combines with J gene TRBJ1-1, with a weak D call TRBD1 (5 bases). The sequence derives from a human donor who received an intestinal transplant. CDR3 loop: CASSPPTGFTEAFF. In DNA form, the CDR3 reads TGTGCCAGTAGTCCTCCTACAGGTTTCACTGAAGCTTTCTTT.